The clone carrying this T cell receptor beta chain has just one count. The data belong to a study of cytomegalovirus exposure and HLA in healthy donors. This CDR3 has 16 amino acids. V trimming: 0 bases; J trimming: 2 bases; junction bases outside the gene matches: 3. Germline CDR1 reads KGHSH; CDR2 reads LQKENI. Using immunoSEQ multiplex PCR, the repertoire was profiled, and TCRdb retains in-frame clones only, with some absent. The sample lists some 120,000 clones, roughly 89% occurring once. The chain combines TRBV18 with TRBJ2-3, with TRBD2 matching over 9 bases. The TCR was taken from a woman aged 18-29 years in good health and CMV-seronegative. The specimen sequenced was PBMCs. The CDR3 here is CASSPPLAGSTDTQYF. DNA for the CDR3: TGTGCCAGCTCACCACCGCTAGCGGGATCCACAGATACGCAGTATTTT.